The clone carrying this T cell receptor beta chain was picked up a small number of times. Its specificity is not known. TCRdb redid the calling of the 5' RACE reads with MiXCR, one entry per CDR3 protein. This sample carries 560,000 or so distinct CDR3 sequences, approximately 15% of them seen once, and the ten largest clones take about 8.6%. These data belong to a study of T-cell memory formation after mild COVID-19. General study results and limits: Clones that shrank (day 15 to 85) were balanced CD4/CD8, whereas later expanders leaned CD4+. Researchers report contracting CD4+ clones mostly in CM and EM, with CD8+ clones in EMRA.

V was clipped by 0 bases and J by 4 bases; unmatched bases: 7. Germline V gene sequence: CDR1 SNHLY, CDR2 FYNNEI. CDR3 length equals 17 residues. The clonotype was recovered from an adult woman who had mild COVID-19 (a few samples of this study predate the infection). Cell type and time point are not known. The V gene is TRBV2, the J gene TRBJ2-1, with 9 bases that match TRBD2. The sequenced sample consisted of PBMCs or a T cell subset sorted from them (not recorded which). DNA for the CDR3: TGTGCCAGCAGTGAAGCGGGAAGCGGGGGGCCGTACAATGAGCAGTTCTTC. Amino acids: CASSEAGSGGPYNEQFF. Full variable domain (rest looked up from reference TRBV2 and TRBJ2-1): EPEVTQTPSHQVTQMGQEVILRCVPISNHLYFYWYRQILGQKVEFLVSFYNNEISEKSEIFDDQFSVERPDGSNFTLKIRSTKLEDSAMYFCASSEAGSGGPYNEQFFGPGTRLTVL.